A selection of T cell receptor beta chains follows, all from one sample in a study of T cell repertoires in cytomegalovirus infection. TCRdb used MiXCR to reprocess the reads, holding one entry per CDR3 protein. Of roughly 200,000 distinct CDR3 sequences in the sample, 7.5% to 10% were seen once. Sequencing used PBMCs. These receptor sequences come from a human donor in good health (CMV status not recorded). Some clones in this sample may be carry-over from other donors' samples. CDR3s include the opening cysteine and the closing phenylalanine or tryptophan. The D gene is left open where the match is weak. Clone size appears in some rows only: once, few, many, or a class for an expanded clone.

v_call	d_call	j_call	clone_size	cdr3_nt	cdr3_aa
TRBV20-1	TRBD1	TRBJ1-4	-	TGCAGTGCTACCGGGACAGGGGACGAAAAACTGTTTTTT	CSATGTGDEKLFF
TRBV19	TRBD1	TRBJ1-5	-	TGTGCCAGTAGTACCGACAGGGGGCTTCAGCCCCAGCATTTT	CASSTDRGLQPQHF
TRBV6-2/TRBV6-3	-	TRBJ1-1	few	TGTGCCAGCAGGGGAGTACTGGGGGGCACGAACACTGAAGCTTTCTTT	CASRGVLGGTNTEAFF
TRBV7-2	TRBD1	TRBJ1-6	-	TGTGCCAGCAGCCCCAGGGACAGGGATAATTCACCCCTCCACTTT	CASSPRDRDNSPLHF
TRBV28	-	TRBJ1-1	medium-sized	TGTGCCAGCAGTCGACGGCGGGGACTGAACACTGAAGCTTTCTTT	CASSRRRGLNTEAFF
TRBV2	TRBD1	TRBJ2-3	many	TGTGCCAGCAGTGAGACAGGGGGGATCGCAGATACGCAGTATTTT	CASSETGGIADTQYF
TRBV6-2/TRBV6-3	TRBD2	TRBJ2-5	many	TGTGCCAGCAGAGGGACTAGCGGCTTCCAAGAGACCCAGTACTTC	CASRGTSGFQETQYF
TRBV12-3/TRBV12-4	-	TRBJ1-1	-	TGTGCCAGCATCCAAACTGAAGCTTTCTTT	CASIQTEAFF
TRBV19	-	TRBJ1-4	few	TGTGCCAGTAGTATTGCTCCCTTCGGGCTACTGTTTTTT	CASSIAPFGLLFF
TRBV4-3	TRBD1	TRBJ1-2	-	TGCGCCAGCAGCCAAGAACTGGGACAGGGTGGGTCCTATGGCTACACCTTC	CASSQELGQGGSYGYTF
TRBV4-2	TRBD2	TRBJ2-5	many	TGTGCCAGCAGCCAAGAGGTGGGACTAGCGGGGGATAGAGAGACCCAGTACTTC	CASSQEVGLAGDRETQYF
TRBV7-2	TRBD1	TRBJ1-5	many	TGTGCCAGCAGCTCTTTACAGGGGGGCAATCAGCCCCAGCATTTT	CASSSLQGGNQPQHF
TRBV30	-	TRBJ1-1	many	TGTGCCTGTAGGGACTTCTCGAACACTGAAGCTTTCTTT	CACRDFSNTEAFF
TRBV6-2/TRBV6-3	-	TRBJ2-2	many	TGTGCCAGCAGTTACTTGCAGGCCGGGGAGCTGTTTTTT	CASSYLQAGELFF
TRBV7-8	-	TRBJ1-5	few	TGTGCCAGCAGCTTACTGGCCGGTGAGTGGAATCAGCCCCAGCATTTT	CASSLLAGEWNQPQHF
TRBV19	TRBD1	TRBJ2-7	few	TGTGCCAGTAGTCGCCCCCGGGGACAGCCCGGGGTGAGCGAGCAGTACTTC	CASSRPRGQPGVSEQYF
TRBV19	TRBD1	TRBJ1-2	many	TGTGCCAGTGATGACGGGACAGGGGATAGGGAGCATGGCTACACCTTC	CASDDGTGDREHGYTF
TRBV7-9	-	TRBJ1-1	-	TGTGCCAGCAGCTTAATAGGGTTTGATGAAGCTTTCTTT	CASSLIGFDEAFF
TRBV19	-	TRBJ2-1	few	TGTGCCAGTAGTATAGGGGACACCACCCACAATGAGCAGTTCTTC	CASSIGDTTHNEQFF
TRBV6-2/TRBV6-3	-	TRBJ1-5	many	TGTGCCAGCAGTTACGGGGCCCCAACAGAACAGCATTTT	CASSYGAPTEQHF
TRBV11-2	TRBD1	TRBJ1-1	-	TGTGCCAGCAGCCCCCGACAGGGACGACTAAACACTGAAGCTTTCTTT	CASSPRQGRLNTEAFF
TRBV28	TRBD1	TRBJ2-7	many	TGTGCCAGCAGCGCCCCCAGGACAGGGGGCACCTACGAGCAGTACTTC	CASSAPRTGGTYEQYF
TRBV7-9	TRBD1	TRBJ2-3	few	TGTGCCAGCAGTCGTACTACCGGGACAGGGACAGATACGCAGTATTTT	CASSRTTGTGTDTQYF
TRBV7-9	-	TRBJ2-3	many	TGTGCCAGCAGCTTAAATCCCGCAGATACGCAGTATTTT	CASSLNPADTQYF
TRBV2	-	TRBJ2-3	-	TGTGCCAGCAGAAGTCAGAGATCTAGCACAGATACGCAGTATTTT	CASRSQRSSTDTQYF
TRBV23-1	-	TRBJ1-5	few	TGCGCCAGCAGTCATAAATTTCGACGGGGAAATCAGCCCCAGCATTTT	CASSHKFRRGNQPQHF
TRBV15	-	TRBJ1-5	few	TGTGCCACCAGCAGGTGGGGGGGCTTGTTCGATCAGCCCCAGCATTTT	CATSRWGGLFDQPQHF
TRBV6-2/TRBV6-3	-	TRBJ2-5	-	TGTGCCAGCAGTTACTCGATGCTAGGCGAGACCCAGTACTTC	CASSYSMLGETQYF
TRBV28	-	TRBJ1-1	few	TGTGCCAGCTGGACAGCCCTTTACACTGAAGCTTTCTTT	CASWTALYTEAFF
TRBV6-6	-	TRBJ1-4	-	TGTGCCAGCAGCCCTCTTAATGAAAAACTGTTTTTT	CASSPLNEKLFF
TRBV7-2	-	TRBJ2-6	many	TGTGCCAGCAGCTTAGTAGGGACCGGGGCCAACGTCCTGACTTTC	CASSLVGTGANVLTF
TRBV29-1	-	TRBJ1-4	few	TGCAGCGTTGGATCTAGCCCCAATGAAAAACTGTTTTTT	CSVGSSPNEKLFF